The clone carrying this T cell receptor beta chain occurred once. This record belongs to a study of T cells in Graves' hyperthyroidism and ophthalmopathy. Study-level information: Sampling of peripheral blood happened at initial diagnosis, prior to any treatment.

RNA transcripts served as the template for amplifying TCR beta CDR3 regions. RT-PCR in the first round (using the HTBI primer set) targeted the TCR CDR3. TCRdb re-called the multiplex PCR reads through MiXCR, storing one row per CDR3 protein. This sample carries roughly 38,000 distinct CDR3 sequences, around 50% of them seen once, and the ten largest clones take roughly 6.2%. The V and J ends lost 2 bases and 2 bases, in that order; junction bases with no gene match: 4. CDR1 and CDR2 (germline): PRHDT, FYEKMQ (reference sequence). This CDR3 is 17 amino acids long. Sequencing used blood. V and J are TRBV13 and TRBJ2-2; 11 bases match TRBD2. This receptor was obtained from a woman aged 45-60 years with Graves' hyperthyroidism that later progressed to Graves' ophthalmopathy. The CDR3: CASSLLAGGKNTGELFF. Here the CDR3 DNA reads TGTGCCAGCAGCTTACTAGCGGGAGGAAAAAACACCGGGGAGCTGTTTTTT.